What follows are 10 T cell receptor beta chains derived from one specimen sequenced in a study of beta chain features in type 1 diabetes. The sequenced template was cDNA made from the entire isolated RNA. Using immunoSEQ multiplex PCR, the repertoire was profiled, and TCRdb retains in-frame clones only, with some absent. The repertoire holds 810,000 or so clones, with roughly a sixth as singletons. Sequences were obtained from naive CD4+ T cells from blood. These receptors originate from a woman aged 18-35 years in good health.

This clone was observed a few times. This rearrangement joins TRBV7-3 to TRBJ2-1, with D perhaps matching TRBD2 (6 bases). V lost 1 base and J 5 bases, leaving 12 bases between the germline ends. The germline V gene has CDR1 SGHTA and CDR2 FQGTGA. This CDR3 comprises 15 residues. Here the CDR3 reads CASSLRRTTDNEQFF. DNA of the CDR3: TGTGCCAGCAGCTTAAGGCGGACTACCGACAATGAGCAGTTCTTC. Full variable domain (outside the CDR3, taken from reference TRBV7-3 and TRBJ2-1): GAGVSQTPSNKVTEKGKYVELRCDPISGHTALYWYRQSLGQGPEFLIYFQGTGAADDSGLPNDRFFAVRPEGSVSTLKIQRTERGDSAVYLCASSLRRTTDNEQFFGPGTRLTVL.

The rearrangement joins TRBV20-1 to TRBJ2-7; no firm D call. Looked up from germline, CDR1 is DFQATT and CDR2 is SNEGSKA (reference sequence). The ends were cut back, 6 bases at V and 7 bases at J, with 10 bases in the middle. The CDR3 is made up of 10 amino acids. The CDR3 DNA reads as TGCAGTGCCAGACGGGTAGAGCAGTACTTC. This encodes CSARRVEQYF.

The table lists this clone with a few counts. The V call is TRBV5-1, the J call TRBJ2-1; 7 bases line up with TRBD1. The CDR3 is made up of 16 amino acids. The trim removed 0 bases at V and 2 bases at J, leaving 5 bases unmatched. Looked up from germline, CDR1 is SGHRS and CDR2 is YFSETQ. This CDR3 is CASSLENRGAYNEQFF. The CDR3, as DNA: TGCGCCAGCAGCTTGGAGAACAGGGGAGCCTACAATGAGCAGTTCTTC. The complete variable domain, with remaining parts taken from reference TRBV5-1 and TRBJ2-1, reads KAGVTQTPRYLIKTRGQQVTLSCSPISGHRSVSWYQQTPGQGLQFLFEYFSETQRNKGNFPGRFSGRQFSNSRSEMNVSTLELGDSALYLCASSLENRGAYNEQFFGPGTRLTVL.

This clone was counted between two and nine times. The chain is built from TRBV4-1 and TRBJ2-1; D ambiguous. Germline CDR1 is MGHRA and CDR2 is YSYEKL. Trimming left V 1 base short and J 9 bases short, with 13 bases between. The CDR3 is 14 residues long. Here the CDR3 DNA reads TGCGCCAGCAGCCAAGTAAGTCCCATGGGTGAGCAGTTCTTC. The encoded protein is CASSQVSPMGEQFF.

The chain is built from TRBV4-1 and TRBJ1-5; D may be TRBD1 (5 bases). Looked up from germline, CDR1 is MGHRA and CDR2 is YSYEKL. This CDR3 region has 14 residues. The V and J ends lost 4 bases and 1 base respectively, with 8 bases between them. CDR3 DNA: TGCGCCAGCAGCCCCAGGGAGAGCAATCAGCCCCAGCATTTT. The encoded protein is CASSPRESNQPQHF.

The chain is built from TRBV4-1 and TRBJ2-5, with D possibly being TRBD1 or TRBD2 (5 bases each). There are 15 residues in the CDR3. V shed 4 bases and J shed 5 bases, with 17 bases lying between them. Germline-derived CDR1 and CDR2 are MGHRA and YSYEKL. The CDR3: CASSPPGRGQETQYF. In nucleotides, the CDR3 is TGCGCCAGCAGCCCTCCGGGACGAGGGCAGGAGACCCAGTACTTC.

The chain couples TRBV7-8 to TRBJ2-5; D is possibly TRBD2 (5 bases). Trimming cost V 3 bases and J 6 bases, with 20 bases left between them. The CDR3 spans 16 residues. Germline CDR1 SGHVS, CDR2 FQNEAQ. CDR3 DNA: TGTGCCAGCAGCTTCAACTCTCTCCAGGTCGGGAAGACCCAGTACTTC. Protein: CASSFNSLQVGKTQYF.

The chain couples TRBV7-9 to TRBJ1-4; the match to TRBD1 covers 8 bases. The CDR3 covers 16 residues. Trimming removed 4 bases from V and 7 bases from J; junction bases left unmatched: 11. Looked up from germline, CDR1 is SEHNR and CDR2 is FQNEAQ (reference sequence). The CDR3 reads CASSSRPGTGFEKLFF. As DNA, the CDR3 is TGTGCCAGCAGCTCCCGACCCGGGACAGGCTTTGAAAAACTGTTTTTT.

This sequence joins TRBV4-2 and TRBJ1-1; no clear D. V was pared by 1 base and J by 4 bases, with 13 bases between. This CDR3 comprises 15 residues. Germline V CDR1 and CDR2: LGHNA, YNFKEQ. The CDR3 spells CASSQGSSRPTEAFF. Here the CDR3 DNA reads TGTGCCAGCAGCCAAGGTTCATCTCGTCCCACTGAAGCTTTCTTT.

The V call is TRBV29-1, the J call TRBJ2-5; 7 positions agree with TRBD1. The CDR3 contains 13 residues. The germline V gene encodes CDR1 SQVTM and CDR2 ANQGSEA. V dropped 4 bases and J dropped 5; count of bases not matched to a gene: 7. The DNA for the CDR3 is TGCAGCGTTGCGACAGGGATCGCCGAGACCCAGTACTTC. Protein product: CSVATGIAETQYF.